Listed below are T cell receptor beta chains from one sample, sequenced in a study of OX40 agonist ivuxolimab in advanced cancers. Assay used: immunoSEQ multiplex PCR; TCRdb lists only in-frame clones, some missing. The sample lists tens of thousands of clones; more than 75% were seen once. Material: CD4+ or CD8+ T cells sorted from blood, obtained in a trial of the OX40 agonist ivuxolimab. Receptors were obtained from an adult with an advanced solid tumor such as melanoma, head and neck, liver or kidney cancer. The CDR3 runs from the conserved cysteine through the conserved F or W. Each record gives: J gene, D gene, V gene, clone size, CDR3 protein, CDR3 DNA. D genes are given only for firm matches. Size is stated for part of the rows, as once, few or many counts, or as a class when the clone is expanded.

>TRBJ1-2|.|TRBV28|.
CASRPGLLYGYTF
TGTGCCAGCAGGCCAGGCCTACTATATGGCTACACCTTC
>TRBJ2-4|.|TRBV14|.
CASSQDLAKNIQYF
TGTGCCAGCAGCCAAGACCTAGCCAAAAACATTCAGTACTTC
>TRBJ2-1|TRBD1|TRBV6-6|.
CASSLGQGYNEQFF
TGTGCCAGCAGCTTGGGACAGGGGTACAATGAGCAGTTCTTC
>TRBJ1-4|.|TRBV2|.
CASSIPLTTEGYEKLFF
TGTGCCAGCAGTATCCCCTTAACGACAGAAGGATATGAAAAACTGTTTTTT
>TRBJ1-4|TRBD1|TRBV7-2|.
CASSLVSGQGEKLFF
TGTGCCAGCAGCTTAGTTTCGGGACAGGGTGAAAAACTGTTTTTT
>TRBJ2-7|.|TRBV6-5|.
CATLIRGGAYEQYF
TGTGCCACTCTAATCAGGGGGGGCGCGTACGAGCAGTACTTC
>TRBJ1-5|.|TRBV7-9|.
CASSFTENQPQHF
TGTGCCAGCAGCTTTACGGAAAATCAGCCCCAGCATTTT
>TRBJ2-3|TRBD2|TRBV5-1|few
CASAPGGTSVHTQYF
TGCGCCAGCGCCCCGGGAGGGACTAGCGTTCATACGCAGTATTTT
>TRBJ2-1|TRBD2|TRBV15|.
CATSRDRSGSTHEQFF
TGTGCCACCAGCAGAGATCGTAGCGGGAGTACCCATGAGCAGTTCTTC
>TRBJ1-5|.|TRBV15|once
CATSREGGRDGHF
TGTGCCACCAGCAGAGAAGGGGGGCGGGACGGACATTTT
>TRBJ1-1|.|TRBV27|.
CASSSPEGRINTEAFF
TGTGCCAGCAGTTCACCCGAGGGACGGATTAACACTGAAGCTTTCTTT
>TRBJ2-1|.|TRBV18|few
CASSSASGFHEQFF
TGTGCCAGCTCTTCGGCCTCGGGGTTCCATGAGCAGTTCTTC
>TRBJ2-7|.|TRBV28|.
CASSVYRDKFTYEQYF
TGTGCCAGCAGCGTATACCGGGACAAATTTACCTACGAGCAGTACTTC
>TRBJ2-7|.|TRBV6-6|.
CASSPLSYEQYF
TGTGCCAGCAGTCCACTCAGCTACGAGCAGTACTTC
>TRBJ2-1|.|TRBV5-1|.
CASSLGSYNEQFF
TGCGCCAGCAGCTTGGGCAGCTACAATGAGCAGTTCTTC
>TRBJ2-7|.|TRBV11-2|once
CASSSDWTEVYEQYF
TGTGCCAGCAGCTCGGACTGGACAGAGGTATACGAGCAGTACTTC
>TRBJ2-3|TRBD2|TRBV19|few
CASSQGLAGGSDTQYF
TGTGCCAGTAGTCAGGGACTAGCGGGAGGATCAGATACGCAGTATTTT
>TRBJ2-1|TRBD2|TRBV6-1|.
CASSEAISGAGYNEQFF
TGTGCCAGCAGTGAAGCGATTAGCGGGGCCGGCTACAATGAGCAGTTCTTC
>TRBJ2-7|.|TRBV28|.
CASSLGQGGWNEQYF
TGTGCCAGCAGTTTGGGGCAGGGAGGTTGGAACGAGCAGTACTTC
>TRBJ1-2|TRBD1|TRBV7-9|.
CASSLVAGGAEGYTF
TGTGCCAGCAGCTTAGTCGCAGGGGGCGCGGAAGGCTACACCTTC
>TRBJ2-7|TRBD1|TRBV27|.
CASSSGTASGYF
TGTGCCAGCAGTTCCGGGACAGCCAGTGGGTACTTC
>TRBJ2-1|TRBD2|TRBV11-2|few
CASSLGLAGENEQFF
TGTGCCAGCAGCTTAGGTCTAGCGGGAGAAAATGAGCAGTTCTTC
>TRBJ2-2|.|TRBV7-9|.
CASSPRGAQTGELFF
TGTGCCAGCAGCCCTAGGGGGGCCCAGACCGGGGAGCTGTTTTTT
>TRBJ2-7|.|TRBV5-1|.
CASSSDTEPYEQYF
TGCGCCAGCAGCTCGGACACCGAACCCTACGAGCAGTACTTC
>TRBJ2-7|TRBD2|TRBV7-2|.
CASSAGLARFYEQYF
TGTGCCAGCAGCGCCGGACTAGCTCGTTTCTACGAGCAGTACTTC